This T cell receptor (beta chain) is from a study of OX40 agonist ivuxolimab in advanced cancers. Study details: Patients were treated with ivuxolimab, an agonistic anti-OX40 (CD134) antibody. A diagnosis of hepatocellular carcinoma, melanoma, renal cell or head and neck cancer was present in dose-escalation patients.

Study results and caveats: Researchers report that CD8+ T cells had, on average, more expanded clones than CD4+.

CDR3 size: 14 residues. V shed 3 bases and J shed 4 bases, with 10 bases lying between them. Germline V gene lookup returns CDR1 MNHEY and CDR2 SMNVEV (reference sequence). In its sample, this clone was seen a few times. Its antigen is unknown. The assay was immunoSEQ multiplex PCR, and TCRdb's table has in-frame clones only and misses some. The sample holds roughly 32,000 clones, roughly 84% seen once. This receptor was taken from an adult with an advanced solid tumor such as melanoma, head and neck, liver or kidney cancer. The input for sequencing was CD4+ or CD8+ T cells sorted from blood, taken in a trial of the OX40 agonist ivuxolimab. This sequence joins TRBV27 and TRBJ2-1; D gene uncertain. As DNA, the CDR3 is TGTGCCAGCAGTTTGAAGGCAGATTACAATGAGCAGTTCTTC. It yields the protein CASSLKADYNEQFF.